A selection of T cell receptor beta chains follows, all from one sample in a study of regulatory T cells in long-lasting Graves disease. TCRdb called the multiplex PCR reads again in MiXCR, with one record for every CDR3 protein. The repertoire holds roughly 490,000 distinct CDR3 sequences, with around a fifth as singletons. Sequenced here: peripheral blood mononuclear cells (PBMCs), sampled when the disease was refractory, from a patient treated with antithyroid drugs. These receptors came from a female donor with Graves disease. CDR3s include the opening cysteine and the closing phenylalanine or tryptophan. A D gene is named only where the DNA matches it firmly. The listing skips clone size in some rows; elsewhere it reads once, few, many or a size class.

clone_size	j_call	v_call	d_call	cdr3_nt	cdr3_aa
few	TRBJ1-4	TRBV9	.	TGTGCCAGCAGCGTAAGGAATGTGAGGGGAGAAAAACTGTTTTTT	CASSVRNVRGEKLFF
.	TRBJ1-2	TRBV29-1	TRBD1	TGCAGCGTCTTCGGGACAGGGGCGGGTGGCTACACCTTC	CSVFGTGAGGYTF
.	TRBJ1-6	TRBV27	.	TGTGCCAGCAGTTTATTGTCCCAGGGGACCGCATCACCCCTCCACTTT	CASSLLSQGTASPLHF
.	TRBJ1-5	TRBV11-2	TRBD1	TGTGCCAGCAGCCCAGACAGGGCGGGCAATCAGCCCCAGCATTTT	CASSPDRAGNQPQHF
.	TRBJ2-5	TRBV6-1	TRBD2	TGTGCCAGCAGGAACGGGGGGGGGGGTCATCTCCAAGAGACCCAGTACTTC	CASRNGGGGHLQETQYF
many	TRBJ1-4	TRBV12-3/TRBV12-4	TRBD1	TGTGCCAGCAGCACGACAGGGGATGAAAAACTGTTTTTT	CASSTTGDEKLFF
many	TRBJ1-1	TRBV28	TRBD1	TGTGCCAGCAGTTCTGCGGTGCGACAGGGGGCCACTGAAGCTTTCTTT	CASSSAVRQGATEAFF
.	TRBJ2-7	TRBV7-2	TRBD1	TGTGCCAGCAGCTCATATGGGGTCATATGGGACAGCCCTACTTCCTACGAGCAGTACTTC	CASSSYGVIWDSPTSYEQYF
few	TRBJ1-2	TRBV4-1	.	TGCGCCAGCAGCCAAGGAACAGGGTTGTGGGTCTACACCTTC	CASSQGTGLWVYTF
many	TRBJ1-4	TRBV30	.	TGTGCCTTAAACACAAAGCCACGGGAAAAACTGTTTTTT	CALNTKPREKLFF
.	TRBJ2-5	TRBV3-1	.	TGTGCCAGCAGCCAAGTCCCGGGGAGTCAAGAGACCCAGTACTTC	CASSQVPGSQETQYF
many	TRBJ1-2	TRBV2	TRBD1	TGTGCCAGCAGTCAAACAGGGGGTGGCTACACCTTC	CASSQTGGGYTF
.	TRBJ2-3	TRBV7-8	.	TGTGCCAGCAGCGGGCGTTGGGATACGCAGTATTTT	CASSGRWDTQYF
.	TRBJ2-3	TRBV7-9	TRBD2	TGTGCCAGCAGCTCTAGCGGGAGATCCACAGATACGCAGTATTTT	CASSSSGRSTDTQYF
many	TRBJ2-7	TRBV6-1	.	TGTGCCAGCAATGATCCTGACCACTACGAGCAGTACTTC	CASNDPDHYEQYF
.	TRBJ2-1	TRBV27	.	TGTGCCAGCAGTTCGGGCGGAAGGAATGAGCAGTTCTTC	CASSSGGRNEQFF
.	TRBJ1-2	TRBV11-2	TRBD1	TGTGCCAGCAGCCAACCGGGGACAGGGAACTGTGGCTACACCTTC	CASSQPGTGNCGYTF
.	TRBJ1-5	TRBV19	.	TGTGCCAGCCCGGGGCATCAGCCCCAGCATTTT	CASPGHQPQHF
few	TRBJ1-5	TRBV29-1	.	TGCAGCGTTTCCGACGACGGGGTGACTCAGCCCCAGCATTTT	CSVSDDGVTQPQHF
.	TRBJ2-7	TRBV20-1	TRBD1	TGCAGTCTCCCGGGACAGGGACTCTACGAGCAGTACTTC	CSLPGQGLYEQYF
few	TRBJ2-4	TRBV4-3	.	TGCGCCAGCAGCCAAGGTCACAGAGCCAAGGACATTCAGTACTTC	CASSQGHRAKDIQYF
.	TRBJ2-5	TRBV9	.	TGTGCCAGCAGCTTACGTTCGGAGGGGGAGACCCAGTACTTC	CASSLRSEGETQYF
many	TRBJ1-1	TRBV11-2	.	TGTGCCAGCAGCAGACCAGGGTGGGGGGCAAGTAACACTGAAGCTTTCTTT	CASSRPGWGASNTEAFF
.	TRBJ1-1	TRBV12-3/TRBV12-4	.	TGTGCCAGCAGTTTGGGGGTCCTGGGGACTGAAGCTTTCTTT	CASSLGVLGTEAFF
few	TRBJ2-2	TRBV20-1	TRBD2	TGCAGTGCTTTCCCGGGACTAGCAACCGGGGAGCTGTTTTTT	CSAFPGLATGELFF
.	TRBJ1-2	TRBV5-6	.	TGTGCCAGCAGCAGCGCGAGTGGCTACACCTTC	CASSSASGYTF
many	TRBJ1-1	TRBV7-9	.	TGTGCCAGCAGCTTAGCGCTAGGGGACACTGAAGCTTTCTTT	CASSLALGDTEAFF
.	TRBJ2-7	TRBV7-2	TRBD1	TGTGCCAGCAGCTTAGCGGGGGACAGTACCTACGAGCAGTACTTC	CASSLAGDSTYEQYF
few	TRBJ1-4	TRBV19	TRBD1	TGTGCCAGTAGTATCTACAGGGGACCCCCCAGAACTAATGAAAAACTGTTTTTT	CASSIYRGPPRTNEKLFF
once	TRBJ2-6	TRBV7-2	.	TGTGCCAGCAGCCTGAGGGGGACCAACTCTGGGGCCAACGTCCTGACTTTC	CASSLRGTNSGANVLTF